The 19 T cell receptor beta chains presented below share a single source sample, sequenced in a study of CD8 T cells in ankylosing spondylitis. One entry per CDR3 protein, called by TCRdb with MiXCR from the 5' RACE reads. The sample lists 180,000 or so distinct CDR3 sequences, around a tenth seen once, with 25% to 30% in the top ten. The material sequenced was blood, either unsorted or a sorted T cell fraction (not recorded which). The receptors were gathered from a male donor with ankylosing spondylitis or in good health (not recorded which).

The rearrangement uses TRBV3-1 and TRBJ2-5; D unclear. The V gene lost 4 bases and the J gene lost 12 bases, with 15 bases spanning the gap. The CDR3 loop spans 12 amino acids. Germline values: CDR1 LGHDT, CDR2 YNNKEL (reference sequence). DNA of the CDR3: TGTGCCAGCAGCCCAAGAGGTGGAGTGAAGTACTTC. Its translation: CASSPRGGVKYF.

This clonotype came up many times. This chain connects TRBV20-1 to TRBJ1-1; tentatively, D is TRBD1 (5 bases). V dropped 3 bases and J dropped 10 bases, with 12 bases sitting between them. The CDR3 extends over 11 amino acids. From germline, CDR1 is DFQATT and CDR2 SNEGSKA (reference sequence). CDR3 sequence: CSARTDTGAFF. CDR3 in DNA: TGCAGTGCTAGGACAGACACCGGAGCTTTCTTT.

Details on this clonotype: A read error is possible here, since a much larger clone lies one base away. This sequence joins TRBV10-3 and TRBJ2-7; D is uncertain. V lost 6 bases, J lost 2 bases, and 8 bases lay in between. CDR3 size: 12 residues. Per the germline V gene, CDR1 is ENHRY and CDR2 is SYGVKD. Written as DNA, the CDR3 is TGTGCCATCAGGACGAAGACCTACGAGCAGTACTTC. It specifies CAIRTKTYEQYF.

The sample holds many counts of this clonotype. This chain uses TRBV29-1 with TRBJ2-1; TRBD2 matches at 11 bases. Germline V lookup: CDR1 SQVTM, CDR2 ANQGSEA. The J segment lost 7 bases and the V segment lost 3 bases, leaving 5 bases of the junction unmatched. The CDR3 has 14 amino acids. CDR3 in DNA: TGCAGCGTTGATCTAGCGGGGGGTCGGAATGAGCAGTTCTTC. Protein: CSVDLAGGRNEQFF.

Many counts were recorded for this clonotype. The chain uses TRBV4-3 and TRBJ2-3; D ambiguous. Germline CDR1 and CDR2: LGHNA and YSLEER. The length of the CDR3 is 15 residues. V lost 4 bases to trimming and J lost 6 bases, with 17 bases between them. Here the CDR3 DNA reads TGCGCCAGCAGCCCCGGCCAAAATTCGTGGGATACGCAGTATTTT. It encodes CASSPGQNSWDTQYF.

This clonotype was found a few times. This chain connects TRBV6-1 to TRBJ1-2; the D gene is possibly TRBD1 (6 bases). The V end lost 6 bases, the J end lost 4 bases, and 12 bases lay between the germline ends. The CDR3 loop spans 13 amino acids. From germline, CDR1 is MNHNS and CDR2 SASEGT. Here the CDR3 DNA reads TGTGCCAGCAGGGGGGACACCGCCTATGGCTACACCTTC. It yields the protein CASRGDTAYGYTF.

The chain employs TRBV5-1 and TRBJ1-1, with TRBD1 as a possible D gene (6 bases). Germline-derived CDR1 and CDR2 are SGHRS and YFSETQ. V was trimmed by 0 bases and J by 5 bases, leaving 11 bases between them. This CDR3 has 14 amino acids. The CDR3 DNA reads as TGCGCCAGCAGCTTGGATGGGCAGGGGACTGAAGCTTTCTTT. Amino acids: CASSLDGQGTEAFF.

The chain has TRBV6-1 and TRBJ1-5, with 10 positions matching TRBD1. The CDR3 runs 17 residues. V was clipped by 0 bases and J by 6 bases; unmatched bases: 8. Germline V lookup: CDR1 MNHNS, CDR2 SASEGT. The CDR3 DNA reads as TGTGCCAGCAGTGAAGCGGAGGAGGGACAGGGGACTCAGCCCCAGCATTTT. Translation: CASSEAEEGQGTQPQHF.

The J gene is TRBJ2-1, the V gene TRBV5-1, with 12 bases fitting TRBD2. Germline lookup yields CDR1 SGHRS and CDR2 YFSETQ. V shed 3 bases and J 3 bases; nucleotides not matched to a gene: 10. The CDR3 is 18 residues long. As DNA, the CDR3 is TGCGCCAGCAGCTCCACTTCTAGCGGGAGGGTCATCTACAATGAGCAGTTCTTC. Protein: CASSSTSSGRVIYNEQFF.

This clonotype was observed many times. The chain employs TRBV5-1 and TRBJ2-7, with 9 nucleotides matching TRBD1. CDR3 length: 14 residues. V was pared by 2 bases and J by 4 bases, with 4 bases of the junction left unmatched. Per the germline V gene, CDR1 is SGHRS and CDR2 is YFSETQ. As DNA, the CDR3 is TGCGCCAGCAGCTTACTACAGGGGGCGTACGAGCAGTACTTC. It translates to CASSLLQGAYEQYF. Full variable domain (missing parts from reference TRBV5-1 and TRBJ2-7): KAGVTQTPRYLIKTRGQQVTLSCSPISGHRSVSWYQQTPGQGLQFLFEYFSETQRNKGNFPGRFSGRQFSNSRSEMNVSTLELGDSALYLCASSLLQGAYEQYFGPGTRLTVT.

CDR3 sequence: CSGGRGDYTDTQYF. CDR3 coding DNA: TGCAGCGGGGGACGGGGGGACTACACAGATACGCAGTATTTT. The chain joins TRBV29-1 to TRBJ2-3, with 7 bases lining up with TRBD2. Germline CDR1 and CDR2: SQVTM and ANQGSEA. Trimming cost V 7 bases and J 2 bases; bases outside gene matches: 9. The CDR3 is made up of 14 amino acids.

This clonotype appeared many times. The rearrangement uses TRBV5-1 and TRBJ2-3, with 10 bases fitting TRBD2. With V trimmed by 3 bases and J by 3 bases, 1 base remained unmatched. The germline CDR1 and CDR2 sequences are SGHRS and YFSETQ. CDR3 length equals 14 residues. Written as DNA, the CDR3 is TGCGCCAGCAGCTATAGCGGGAGGACAGATACGCAGTATTTT. It is translated as CASSYSGRTDTQYF.

The V call is TRBV7-8, the J call TRBJ1-2, with 10 nucleotides matching TRBD1. V shed 5 bases, J shed 2 bases, and the junction held 2 bases outside the gene matches. The CDR3 is made up of 14 amino acids. Germline loops: CDR1 SGHVS, CDR2 FQNEAQ. The CDR3 nucleotides read TGTGCCAGCAGCACGACAGGGGGCAACTATGGCTACACCTTC. This codes for CASSTTGGNYGYTF.

On this clonotype itself: This may come from a read error, since a much larger clone is one base off. This rearrangement joins TRBV12-3 or TRBV12-4 to TRBJ1-2; the D is unclear. This CDR3 comprises 13 residues. CDR3 DNA sequence: TGTGCCAACAGTCCCCAGGTCGTTTCTGGCTACACCTTC. It is translated as CANSPQVVSGYTF.

This clonotype was recorded at least ten times. The genes are TRBV14 and TRBJ2-7; D is unresolved. This CDR3 spans 15 amino acids. Germline-derived CDR1 and CDR2 are SGHDN and FVKESK. The V and J ends lost 0 bases and 0 bases respectively, with 9 bases between them. The DNA of the CDR3 is TGTGCCAGCAGCCAAGATGGATTAGTCTCCTACGAGCAGTACTTC. This sequence encodes CASSQDGLVSYEQYF.

This clonotype turned up a few times. As DNA, the CDR3 is TGTGCCAGCAGTTTGCCAGTCTGGGATAGGGGAGGCTACACCTTC. Encoded protein: CASSLPVWDRGGYTF. The chain recombines TRBV28 with TRBJ1-2, with D maybe TRBD1 (5 bases). Germline loops: CDR1 MDHEN, CDR2 SYDVKM. There are 15 residues in the CDR3. Trimming cost V 3 bases and J 8 bases, with 19 bases left between them.

This clonotype was detected ten times or more. The CDR3 sequence: CASSLRGRGGADEQYF. CDR3 coding DNA: TGTGCCAGCAGCTTGAGAGGGAGGGGGGGAGCGGACGAGCAGTACTTC. J is TRBJ2-7 and V is TRBV7-6; weak D call: TRBD2 (7 bases). V lost 3 bases and J lost 5, with 20 bases in between. The CDR3 length is 16 residues. Germline CDR1 is SGHVS and CDR2 is FNYEAQ.

This clonotype was recorded a few times. V usage is TRBV5-1 and J usage is TRBJ1-1, with 10 nucleotides matching TRBD1. This CDR3 has 16 amino acids. CDR1 and CDR2 (germline): SGHRS, YFSETQ. The V and J ends lost 4 bases and 1 base, in that order; junction bases with no gene match: 7. The CDR3 coding sequence is TGCGCCAGCAGCCCAGACAGGGGGCCTCGGAACACTGAAGCTTTCTTT. Its translation: CASSPDRGPRNTEAFF.

This clonotype has just a few counts. The chain links TRBV9 to TRBJ2-5, with 14 bases matching TRBD2. The V and J ends lost 4 bases and 7 bases, in that order; junction bases with no gene match: 9. Germline CDR1 is SGDLS and CDR2 is YYNGEE. The CDR3 extends over 16 amino acids. The CDR3 loop is CASSPLTSGGAGTQYF. The CDR3 DNA reads TGTGCCAGCAGCCCCCTGACTAGCGGGGGGGCAGGGACCCAGTACTTC.